Sequencing of this T cell receptor (beta chain) was carried out in a study of chemoradiotherapy in HPV16-positive cancers. The wider study: Candidate HPV-specific T-cell clones and common TCR motifs came from functional assays in two HPV16-positive patients. General study results and limits: Non-HPV-specific T cells did not expand in tumors during treatment, whereas candidate HPV-specific clones and E7-related motifs did. Better recurrence-free survival went with HPV-responsive T-cell expansion in HPV16-positive patients.

Some clones are missing from TCRdb's copy, which holds only in-frame ones; the method was immunoSEQ multiplex PCR. This table holds about 12,000 clones, 60% to 85% found once. Repertoires were sampled repeatedly during chemoradiotherapy. A note on this clone: Its matching antigen is unknown.

The material was obtained from a patient who underwent chemoradiotherapy. This clonotype was sampled from a human donor with HPV-associated anogenital cancer.

The CDR3 coding sequence is TGCAGCGTTGAAGGTGGGAGCCCAACTATCGAAGAGACCCAGTACTTC. This sequence encodes CSVEGGSPTIEETQYF. This sequence joins TRBV29-1 and TRBJ2-5, with D maybe TRBD2 (5 bases). V lost 1 base and J 3 bases, leaving 18 bases between the germline ends. Germline CDR1 and CDR2: SQVTM and ANQGSEA. The CDR3 loop spans 16 amino acids.